This T cell receptor beta chain appears in the sequencing data of a study of control samples from healthy donors and cancer patients. Data came from immunoSEQ multiplex PCR; TCRdb stores just in-frame clones and leaves some out. Of tens of thousands of clones in the sample, approximately 89% were seen once. Between the trimmed V and J ends, which lost 6 bases and 2 bases, there was a span of 10 bases. Germline values: CDR1 SGHTA, CDR2 FQGTGA. CDR3 length: 13 amino acids. The sequence derives from a man aged 55 to 70 with colorectal cancer. The chain recombines TRBV7-3 with TRBJ1-1, with D hard to call. The sample consisted of PBMCs. CDR3 sequence reads: CASREDQNTEAFF. In nucleotides, the CDR3 is TGTGCCAGCAGGGAAGACCAAAACACTGAAGCTTTCTTT.